Described below is a single TCR beta chain sequence and its context. The antigen it recognizes is unknown. CDR3 length: 15 amino acids, cysteine to phenylalanine. Solely the CDR3 DNA is kept, with 45 bases framed from the first base. The germline V gene encodes CDR1 SGHTA and CDR2 FQGNSA. Cut back by 0 bases and 9 bases, the V and J ends lie 12 bases apart. The cohort consisted of hundreds of healthy bone marrow donors. At the time of sampling, all cohort members were nominally healthy, though unrecorded immune exposures were likely present. The donor tested CMV seronegative, placing the donor among the 350 to 400 seronegative members of the cohort. Each donor provided a peripheral blood sample, and peripheral blood mononuclear cells were used for TCR beta sequencing. The Qiagen DNeasy Blood Extraction Kit was used to extract genomic DNA from the blood cell samples. The sample comes from a study of cytomegalovirus exposure and HLA in healthy donors (dated by TCRdb to about 2017). The study in broad terms: According to an earlier analysis of 587 of the donors, 150 million to 200 million T cells yielded 117 million unique TCR beta sequences and about 300 Gb of sequence data. Roughly 310 gigabases of sequencing data and approximately 85 million unique TCR sequences were included in an early release covering over 600 HLA-typed donors. Among the approximately 400 genotyped donors, around 79% belonged to the genetic ancestry cluster associated with self-reported Caucasian donors. The study aimed to test whether signatures of past pathogen exposure could be identified by cataloging public T cell receptors. Using immunosequencing, the study profiled T cell repertoires from fewer than 850 subjects and related those repertoires to cytomegalovirus serostatus. A separate validation cohort of approximately 120 different subjects was used in addition to the roughly 720-subject first cohort. The study combined high-throughput TCR immunosequencing, statistical association of individual TCRs with disease status, and machine learning to predict cytomegalovirus infection status. A later analysis re-analyzed previously published TCR beta repertoires from 550 to 700 donors and added high-resolution HLA genotyping to study TCR occurrence patterns. Rather than drawing on any new phenotypic data, the later analysis identified candidate immune exposures from TCR beta sequences and the way those sequences occurred across donors. An earlier analysis of some 600 of the donors applied high-throughput TCR beta sequencing to assess whether each TCR beta V gene segment acted as functional or pseudogenic. Alongside the repertoire data, information on donor age, sex, ethnicity and CMV serostatus was compiled. Genome-wide SNP genotypes for about 60% of the roughly 670 donors were used in a later genetic analysis, which treated that subset as a discovery cohort. All discovery cohort repertoires had been generated on a single sequencing platform. HLA typing included class I and class II loci at four-digit resolution. The number of donors typed differed by locus, with about 629-640 for A, B, C, DRB1 and DQB1, 522 for DQA1, 600 to 610 for DPA1, and 400 to 490 for DPB1. Several DR-DQ haplotypes were treated as single units for association and clustering because of strong linkage in the cohort. Among around 400 genotyped donors of the cohort, an average of about 240,000 unique TCR beta nucleotide sequences was sequenced per donor, of which approximately 19% were non-productive.

The study at large found these results: According to a later analysis, most CMV-associated TCR beta chains appeared to be HLA-restricted, and the HLA associations seemed to be driven largely by CMV exposure. When HLA alleles, especially DR and DQ, strongly co-occurred, TCR associations were difficult to assign to individual alleles. An earlier analysis of 587 of the donors showed that most TCR beta V segments appeared in productive rearrangements either about 87% or about 30% of the time, which broadly matched IMGT annotations. A further reported finding was that TCR beta sequences accurately predicted the HLA-A and HLA-B alleles for most subjects in the first cohort. A later analysis found that TCR association rates varied across HLA loci, with DRB1 alleles showing the most associated TCRs and HLA-C alleles the fewest. Over 15 rarely observed V segments, including chromosome 9 orphons, were excluded from the earlier analysis of a few hundred of the donors because counts were too low. Linkage disequilibrium might explain the correlated functional status among segregating V segments, but an unknown experimental factor could not be excluded. Because HLA typing was unavailable for some donors at each locus, only the typed subset was used in association tests. In both the original and validation cohorts, the classifier was reported to diagnose cytomegalovirus status with high specificity and sensitivity. CMV serostatus was the only immune exposure information available for the cohort. A group of highly shared sequence variants was considered likely to be a technical artifact of the sequencing pipeline. In vitro tests confirmed that a few of the cytomegalovirus-associated TCR beta chains recognize cytomegalovirus antigens. The study gave a list of 150 to 200 TCR beta chains associated with cytomegalovirus. Specific HLA alleles were associated with roughly 17,000 TCR beta sequences at a false discovery rate of 0.05 in a later analysis. Most TCR sequences were observed very rarely across donors, whereas some public TCRs were present in many individuals. Because the 87-base-pair reads could not distinguish some IMGT-functional V segments, including TRBV6-2 and TRBV6-3, those segments were excluded. In a later analysis, several top co-occurrence clusters were reported to appear linked to parvovirus B19, influenza, CMV and Epstein-Barr virus. V-gene and J-gene trimming of TCR beta chains was associated with a missense DCLRE1C variant in a later genetic analysis, and the association was replicated in an independent cohort. A later genetic analysis reported fewer N-insertions in productive TCRs among donors in an Asian-associated ancestry cluster than the roughly 670-donor mean. Only TCR beta chains were sequenced in this cohort, and the absence of alpha or paired-chain data limited detectable features. Roughly uniform sequencing depth across donors was assumed in presence/absence analyses, although this assumption may not hold. In a later analysis, HLA-associated TCR beta chains showed more clonal expansion and lower generation probabilities than non-associated chains that were equally common. The authors suggested that the approach could potentially be generalized to other disease states and immunological phenotypes.

Libraries were made using the immunoSEQ multiplex PCR assay. The multiplex PCR relied on a mix of 60 forward primers for TCR Vbeta segments and 13 reverse primers for TCR Jbeta segments. The CDR3 region of rearranged TCR beta genes was amplified from genomic DNA with a multiplex PCR assay. The Illumina HiSeq System was used to sequence the amplified TCR beta libraries as 87-base-pair reads. For the original study's pipeline: A later analysis tallied 70 million to 100 million unique TCR beta chains across the 610 or so repertoires, and about 12 million of those chains were shared by two or more donors. Raw reads were error-corrected and collapsed into unique sequences by a nearest-neighbor algorithm in which closely related sequences were merged to remove PCR and sequencing errors. To assign V, D and J gene segments, CDR3 sequences were aligned to IMGT reference sequences. For a sequence to be retained, a match of at least six nucleotides was required to both a V gene segment and a J gene segment. A rearrangement was called productive if the CDR3 had no stop codons and remained in frame with V and J, and every other rearrangement was called non-productive. CDR3 was defined according to IMGT convention as the region running from the second conserved V-encoded cysteine to the conserved J-encoded phenylalanine. The earlier analysis of 500 to 600 of the donors excluded sequences that lacked an unambiguous match to a single V gene segment. An earlier analysis of almost 600 of the donors classified V segments as functional when productive rearrangements were above 56.7% and as segregating when the standard deviation between donors was above 5%. To diagnose cytomegalovirus status from the catalog of TCR beta chain sequences, a statistical classification framework was built. In a later analysis, TCR nucleotide sequences were compared against IMGT/GENE-DB human TR gene sequences so that V and J genes could be assigned. In a later analysis, CDR3 sequences and most-parsimonious VDJ recombination scenarios were assigned using the TCRdist pipeline. In a later analysis, each TCR beta chain was defined by its CDR3 amino acid sequence together with its V-gene family, and reads lacking a unique V-gene family were excluded. In a later analysis, nearly 600 highly shared, low-generation-probability nucleotide sequences were removed to address suspected cross-contamination and a sequencing artifact. In a later analysis, a clonal expansion index for each public chain was calculated from normalized within-repertoire ranks of inferred template counts. A later analysis computed generation probabilities with a VDJ recombination model fitted to out-of-frame rearrangements, and checked the results against IGoR. A later analysis scored TCR-TCR, TCR-HLA and TCR-CMV co-occurrence with hypergeometric tests, applying a repertoire-size bias correction to TCR pairs. In a later analysis, false discovery rates were estimated by permuting HLA or CMV assignments 20 times. In a later analysis, co-occurring TCRs were grouped using DBSCAN, with TCRdist sequence similarity added in when clustering inside HLA-allele-positive subsets. Co-occurrence clustering excluded repertoires with fewer than 30,000 or more than 120,000 public chains, plus five with anomalous nucleotide sharing. TCRdb retrieved this table from immuneACCESS and kept in-frame rearrangements only. Not all clones are present; in checked studies, unresolved V genes account for under half, and no reason is known for the remainder. The DNA was the basis for D and trimming; V, J and clone size are from that table. The sample's table covers fewer than 110,000 clones. The top ten clonotypes cover less than 4% of the sample.

The specimen sequenced was PBMCs. The sequence is built from TRBV7-2 and TRBJ1-6, with an unclear D gene assignment. This sequence was found in a middle-aged man in good health and CMV-seronegative. The base sequence is TGTGCCAGCAGCTTAGCAGCCGGCGGCATTTCACCCCTCCACTTT. Its product reads: CASSLAAGGISPLHF.